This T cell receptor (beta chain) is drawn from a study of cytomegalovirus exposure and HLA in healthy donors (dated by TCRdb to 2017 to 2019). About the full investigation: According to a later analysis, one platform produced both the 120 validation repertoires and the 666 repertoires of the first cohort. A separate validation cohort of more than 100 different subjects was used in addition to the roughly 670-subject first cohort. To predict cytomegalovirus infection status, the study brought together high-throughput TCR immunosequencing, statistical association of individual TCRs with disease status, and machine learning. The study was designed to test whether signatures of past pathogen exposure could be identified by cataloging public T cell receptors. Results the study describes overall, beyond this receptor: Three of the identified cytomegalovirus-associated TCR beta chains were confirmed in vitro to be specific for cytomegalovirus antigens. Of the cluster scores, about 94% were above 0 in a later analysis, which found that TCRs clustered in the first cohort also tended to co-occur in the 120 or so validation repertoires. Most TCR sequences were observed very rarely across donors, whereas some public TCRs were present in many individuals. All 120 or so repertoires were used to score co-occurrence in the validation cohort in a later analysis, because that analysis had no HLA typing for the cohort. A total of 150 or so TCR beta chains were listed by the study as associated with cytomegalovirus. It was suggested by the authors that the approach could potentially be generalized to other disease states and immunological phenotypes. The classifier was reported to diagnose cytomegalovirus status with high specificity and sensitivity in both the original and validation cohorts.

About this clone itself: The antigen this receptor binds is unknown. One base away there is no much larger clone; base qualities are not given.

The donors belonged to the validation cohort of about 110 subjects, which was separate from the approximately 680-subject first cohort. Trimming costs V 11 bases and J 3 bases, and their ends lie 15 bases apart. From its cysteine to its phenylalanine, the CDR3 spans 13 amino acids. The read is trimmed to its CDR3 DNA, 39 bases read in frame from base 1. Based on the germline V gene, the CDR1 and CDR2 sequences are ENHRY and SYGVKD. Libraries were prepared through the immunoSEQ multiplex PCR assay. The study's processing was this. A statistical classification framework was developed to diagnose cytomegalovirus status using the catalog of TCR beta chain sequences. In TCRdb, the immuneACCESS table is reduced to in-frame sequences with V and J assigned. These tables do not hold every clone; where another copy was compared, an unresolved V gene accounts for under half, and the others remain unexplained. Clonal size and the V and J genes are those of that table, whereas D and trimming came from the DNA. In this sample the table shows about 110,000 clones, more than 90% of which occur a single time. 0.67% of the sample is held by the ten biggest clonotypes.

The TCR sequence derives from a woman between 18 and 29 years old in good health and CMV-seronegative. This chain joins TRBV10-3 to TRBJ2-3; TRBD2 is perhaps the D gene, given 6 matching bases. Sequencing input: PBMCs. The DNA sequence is TGTGCCGAATCCGGGGGTATAACAGATACGCAGTATTTT. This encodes CAESGGITDTQYF.